A single sample is the source of the 3 T cell receptor beta chains below, sequenced in a study of control samples from healthy donors and cancer patients. Assay: immunoSEQ multiplex PCR; the TCRdb copy retains only in-frame clones and omits some. The data contain about 75,000 clones, around 94% of them seen just once; the ten biggest clones take up around 6.5%. Sequences were obtained from blood. Every receptor here comes from a woman aged 40-49 years in good health.

This clone turned up a few times. This chain joins TRBV30 and TRBJ1-4; the D gene is possibly TRBD1 (5 bases). CDR3 length: 14 residues. In germline, CDR1 is GTSNPN, CDR2 SVGIG (reference sequence). Trimming cost V 0 bases and J 7 bases, with 12 bases left between them. For the CDR3, the DNA is TGTGCCTGGAGTGTACTCGGGGGAGGTGAAAAACTGTTTTTT. Protein sequence: CAWSVLGGGEKLFF.

V and J are TRBV11-3 and TRBJ2-2; tentatively, D is TRBD2 (6 bases). The CDR3 runs to 15 residues. Germline assignment: CDR1 SGHNT and CDR2 YENEEA. Trimming removed 5 bases from V and 5 bases from J, with 15 bases in between. The CDR3 nucleotides are TGTGCCAGCAGCCCGTCGACTAGAACGACCGGGGAGCTGTTTTTT. Its protein is CASSPSTRTTGELFF.

V gene TRBV5-4 combines with J gene TRBJ1-2, with D unclear. Looked up from germline, CDR1 is SGHNT and CDR2 is YYREEE (reference sequence). V lost 2 bases, J lost 4 bases, and 9 bases lay in between. The CDR3 has 13 residues. The CDR3 nucleotides read TGTGCCAGCAGCTTTGAGGCGGGCTATGGCTACACCTTC. This sequence encodes CASSFEAGYGYTF.